This T cell receptor (beta chain) was sequenced for a study of identifying expanded T cells in peripheral blood (dated by TCRdb to between 2018 and 2020). About the full investigation: Four technical replicates, made by sequencing separate aliquots from the same pool of genomic DNA, were compared pairwise.

Beyond this particular receptor, the publication reports: For all healthy donors, the variance in clone template counts between two-week samples rose significantly as total template count increased. Between technical replicates the binomial model flagged about 1.2 differentially abundant clones, whereas over roughly 2 weeks the binomial model flagged about 15 and over about four weeks 19 to 20. The authors expected that over much longer intervals, such as months to years, biological variance in healthy repertoires might increase even further. Both the number of clones called differentially abundant and the false-positive rate were significantly reduced by the beta-binomial model across all healthy-donor time intervals.

The immunoSEQ Assay, which relies on bias-controlled multiplex PCR amplification of genomic DNA, was used to profile TCRbeta CDR3 regions. The study's own analysis went as follows. The absolute abundance of each unique TCRbeta CDR3 region was quantified after sequences were collapsed and filtered. Differential abundance was tested with a binomial (Fisher-equivalent) model and with a beta-binomial model adding time-dependent variance fitted from healthy donors. Clones with fewer than 5 combined templates were removed, and a clone was called differentially abundant if the clone's Benjamini-Hochberg FDR was below 0.01. In the beta-binomial model, variance was expressed as a function of the total template count across the two samples, in the form v = (b*log(k)+a)^2. The table was pulled from immuneACCESS by TCRdb, which kept in-frame rearrangements only. Such tables lose some clones; where checked, under half of the loss comes from unresolved V genes, and the rest has no known cause. D and trimming were read from the DNA, whereas the V and J calls and clone size are those reported in that table. The sample records about 80,000 clones, 88% of which are singletons. The ten most abundant clones make up around 19% of the sample.

Turning to this clone: This clone's antigen is unknown. Base qualities are not provided; no much larger clone lies one nucleotide away.

During the collection period, no immune events, such as infections, were documented for the healthy donors. Blood repertoires from healthy donors were used as a training cohort for calibrating time-dependent variance in a beta-binomial model of differential abundance of T-cell clones. There were roughly ten healthy donors in the training cohort, of whom 3 were female and 7 were male. An age range of roughly 29 to 70 years, with an average of about 45 years, was recorded for the donors. Obtained from a commercial supplier, whole blood was collected from each healthy donor at three time points set around 13 days apart. For immunosequencing, genomic DNA was extracted from whole blood that had not been sorted. The germline V gene provides CDR1 SGHTA and CDR2 FQGNSA. The CDR3 covers 13 residues, taking in both the cysteine and the phenylalanine. Of all the DNA, just the CDR3 is kept, 39 bases in frame from base 1. V is clipped by 5 bases and J by 11 bases, and the sequence between their germline boundaries is 13 bases long.

The chain is made from TRBV7-2 and TRBJ1-6, with a weak D call of TRBD1 (6 bases match). The source is a person aged 18 to 70 in good health. Sequenced input: blood. The DNA reads as follows: TGTGCCAGCAGCCTCATACAGGGCCCACCCCTCCACTTT. Its protein product is CASSLIQGPPLHF.